The rows below give T cell receptor beta chains drawn from one sample of a study of blood T cell repertoires in COVID-19. Libraries were prepared by immunoSEQ multiplex PCR; TCRdb keeps only in-frame clonotypes and omits some of them. The data contain about 20,000 clones, 79% of them singletons. Sequencing used peripheral blood. The receptors come from an elderly man with acute or convalescent COVID-19. CDR3s include the opening cysteine and the closing phenylalanine or tryptophan.

TRBV19 | 17 | CASLKEVPQAGVYGYTF
TRBV6-1 | 19 | CASSALPGRGLAGANVLTF
TRBV6-4 | 18 | CASTRTSGRGTSSYEQYF
TRBV6-2/TRBV6-3 | 15 | CASSYSAGGNSPLHF
TRBV5-1 | 15 | CASSLQASGIYEQYF
TRBV7-3 | 16 | CASSLGGGSPYNEQFF
TRBV18 | 15 | CAARGQASSGNTIYF
TRBV7-2 | 15 | CASSFGTASGNTIYF
TRBV11-3 | 15 | CASSTSGRGDNEQFF
TRBV5-1 | 16 | CASSRTSGRSTGELFF
TRBV15 | 16 | CATSRERIQATDTQYF
TRBV7-2 | 13 | CASSWRRGYEQYF
TRBV9 | 16 | CASSVGGRPPTDTQYF
TRBV28 | 13 | CASSLQGSYEQYF
TRBV4-3 | 17 | CASSQDWAVELGNTIYF
TRBV5-8 | 18 | CASRPTASRDMGNYEQYF
TRBV6-5 | 15 | CATPRGTGFTDTQYF
TRBV7-9 | 14 | CASSSTGQGRGYTF
TRBV15 | 18 | CATSRDLPGGSNTGELFF
TRBV6-2/TRBV6-3 | 20 | CASSLSPRRELAGNAQEQYF
TRBV30 | 12 | CAWSVQEYGYTF
TRBV11-2 | 16 | CASSLGGLPIYNEQFF
TRBV3-1/TRBV3-2 | 12 | CASSQTNYGYTF
TRBV5-1 | 14 | CASSRGTAYNEQFF
TRBV27 | 14 | CASSFGRGRGEAFF
TRBV30 | 13 | CAWSLRANTEAFF
TRBV27 | 15 | CASSHLSGSGNTIYF
TRBV29-1 | 11 | CSVVLQVGYTF
TRBV10-3 | 17 | CAIRSSLSGTSTDTQYF
TRBV18 | 13 | CASSPEMGNTIYF
TRBV4-2 | 14 | CASSRDRELYEQYF
TRBV30 | 13 | CAWSPDSDYGYTF
TRBV7-6 | 16 | CASSLRPGLADNEQFF